Here is one T cell receptor (beta chain) with its context. No cognate antigen has been identified for it. No base quality information exists; no much larger clone differs at one position. CDR3 length: 18 amino acids, cysteine to phenylalanine. Kept here is only the CDR3 DNA, which spans 54 bases and is read in frame from base 1. The V end gives up 2 bases and the J end 2 bases, leaving 11 bases in the junction not matched to a gene. The germline V gene provides CDR1 SGDLS and CDR2 YYNGEE. TCRbeta CDR3 regions were amplified from genomic DNA using the immunoSEQ Assay, a bias-controlled multiplex PCR. On the study's bioinformatics: The number of nucleated cells in each sample was estimated by amplification of reference gene primers within the assay. Sequence reads were collapsed and filtered to measure the absolute abundance of every unique TCRbeta CDR3 rearrangement. For each sample, productive Simpson clonality was calculated as the square root of Simpson's diversity index over productive rearrangements. TCRdb re-hosts the immuneACCESS table, in-frame sequences only. Its copies lack some clones; in the studies checked, an unresolved V gene accounts for under half of them, and the cause for the rest is not known. V and J calls and clone size are copied from that table; D and trimming were computed from the DNA. For this sample there are 300,000 to 350,000 clones; 75% to 90% appear just once. The ten largest clones capture around 4.6% of the sample.

This sample stems from a study of blood T cell repertoires in COVID-19 (dated by TCRdb to the early 2020s). About the full investigation: Samples covering the acute and convalescent phases of COVID-19 were provided by collaborators in the United States, Italy and Spain. The material from the prospective study consisted of cDNA or gDNA derived from T cells, B-cell-depleted T cells, or PBMCs. The dataset comprised deeply sampled blood TCRbeta repertoires from subjects exposed to, actively infected with, or recovered from COVID-19. The repertoires were made available in a free public database intended to serve as a resource for research on the immune response to SARS-CoV-2. The samples were drawn from the first 160 participants of the ongoing ImmuneRACE study and from 1,254 subjects provided by 6 global collaborators. Nearly every sample came with metadata listing a de-identified subject ID, COVID-19 status, age in years and sex. Where HLA class I and class II types were available, the types were taken from metadata supplied by the sample provider, not from assay-based typing. The investigation overall reported the following: The quantity of clinical and demographic metadata differed by source and by participant and was supplied without curation.

Participants in the prospective study were enrolled through a virtual design, were aged about 18 to 89 years, and lived in some 24 United States geographic areas. Cohort assignment in the prospective study relied on participant-reported clinical history from a screening survey and a study questionnaire. Recovered participants in ImmuneRACE Cohort 3 were defined by two consecutive negative NP/OP PCR tests, clearance by a healthcare professional, or resolution of symptoms. Each participant in the prospective study had whole blood, serum and a nasopharyngeal or oropharyngeal swab collected by mobile phlebotomists. Over a roughly 2-month period, participants in the prospective study had the option of providing additional blood draws and questionnaires. Prospective study blood samples were shipped either frozen or at room temperature before DNA extraction.

This sequence uses TRBV9 and TRBJ2-3; 10 bases in the middle match TRBD2. The TCR originated in a man aged 25 to 40 who had recovered from COVID-19. Sequenced: PBMCs or T cells enriched from blood (not recorded which). Here the CDR3 is given as CASSVGALAGGLTDTQYF. The nucleotide sequence is TGTGCCAGCAGCGTTGGGGCCTTAGCGGGGGGCCTCACAGATACGCAGTATTTT. With the portions outside the CDR3 filled from the reference TRBV9 and TRBJ2-3 genes, the complete variable region becomes DSGVTQTPKHLITATGQRVTLRCSPRSGDLSVYWYQQSLDQGLQFLIQYYNGEERAKGNILERFSAQQFPDLHSELNLSSLELGDSALYFCASSVGALAGGLTDTQYFGPGTRLTVL.